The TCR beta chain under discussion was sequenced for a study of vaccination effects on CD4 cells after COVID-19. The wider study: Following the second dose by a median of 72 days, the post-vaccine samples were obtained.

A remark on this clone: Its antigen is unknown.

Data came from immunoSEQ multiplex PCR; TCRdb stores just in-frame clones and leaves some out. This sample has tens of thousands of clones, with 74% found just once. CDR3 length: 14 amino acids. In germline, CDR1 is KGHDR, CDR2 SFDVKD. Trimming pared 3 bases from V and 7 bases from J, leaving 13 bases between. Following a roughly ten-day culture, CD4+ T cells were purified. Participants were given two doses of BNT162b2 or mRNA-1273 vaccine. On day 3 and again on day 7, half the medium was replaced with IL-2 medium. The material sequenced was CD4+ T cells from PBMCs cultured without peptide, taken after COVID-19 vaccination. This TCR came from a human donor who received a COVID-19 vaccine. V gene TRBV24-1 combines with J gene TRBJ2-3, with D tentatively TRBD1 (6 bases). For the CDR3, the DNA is TGTGCCACCAGTGATAAGGACAGTCTAAATACGCAGTATTTT. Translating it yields CATSDKDSLNTQYF.